This T cell receptor (beta chain) was sequenced during a study of blood T cell repertoires in COVID-19. Study-wide background: Italy, Spain and the United States were the sources of the convalescent and acute COVID-19 samples. Sources were T cells, B-cell-depleted T cells, or PBMCs; the material itself was cDNA or gDNA.

Germline-derived CDR1 and CDR2 are SGHRS and YFSETQ. V was shortened by 4 bases and J by 8 bases, with 20 bases between the two germline ends. The CDR3 has 15 residues. Per the authors' pipeline: Reference gene primer amplification in the assay estimated nucleated cell counts. Using immunoSEQ multiplex PCR, the repertoire was profiled, and TCRdb retains in-frame clones only, with some absent. The DNA gave D and trimming, while V, J and clone size come from that table. The repertoire includes about 220,000 clones, approximately 78% of them detected once, and over 4% sits in the top ten. The rearrangement joins TRBV5-1 to TRBJ2-3, with a weak D call TRBD2 (6 bases). Input material: peripheral blood. The sequence was obtained from a woman aged 70-85 years with COVID-19, enrolled during active disease. The CDR3 nucleotides read TGCGCCAGCAGCGGACGGGACTTAGATGGTGGTACGCAGTATTTT. Amino acids: CASSGRDLDGGTQYF.